Listed here are 7 T cell receptor beta chains from one sample, sequenced in a study of vaccination and CD4 T cells after COVID-19. Treatment indicated: approximately 9-day PBMC culture with coronavirus spike peptide pools or control peptides (ViraFEST assay). It was before the COVID-19 pandemic (2011-2018) that the unexposed donor's CD4+ T cells were collected. Scientists ran DNA taken from cultured CD4+ T cells through the Oncomine TCR Beta short-read assay for sequencing. TCRdb used MiXCR to reprocess the PCR reads, holding one entry per CDR3 protein. The profile shows 6,000 to 7,000 distinct CDR3 sequences, around 71% of them singletons. Antigens for these TCRs are unknown. Material: CD4+ T cells from blood, cultured in vitro. The receptors shown here come from a human donor in good health.

The V gene is TRBV7-2, the J gene TRBJ2-6; 7 nucleotides line up with TRBD2. The CDR3 is 18 amino acids. Trimming removed 2 bases from V and 1 base from J; junction bases left unmatched: 8. The germline V gene has CDR1 SGHTA and CDR2 FQGNSA. CDR3 DNA: TGTGCCAGCAGCTTAAGGTGGGACTATCCTTCTGGGGCCAACGTCCTGACTTTC. This translates into CASSLRWDYPSGANVLTF.

The J gene is TRBJ2-7, the V gene TRBV7-9; 7 nucleotides line up with TRBD1. V was pared by 6 bases and J by 8 bases, with 13 bases of the junction left unmatched. CDR1 and CDR2 (germline): SEHNR, FQNEAQ (reference sequence). CDR3 size: 14 residues. CDR3 amino acids: CASRRDSLRFQQYF. The CDR3, as DNA: TGTGCCAGCAGACGGGACAGCCTGAGGTTCCAGCAGTACTTC.

In this sample, this clonotype turned up a few times. This rearrangement joins TRBV19 to TRBJ1-5; D ambiguous. V lost 4 bases to trimming and J lost 6 bases, with 13 bases between them. The CDR3 totals 14 residues. Germline CDR1 reads LNHDA; CDR2 reads SQIVND (reference sequence). The CDR3: CASSNPGQIQPQHF. CDR3 nucleotides: TGTGCCAGTAGTAACCCCGGCCAGATTCAGCCCCAGCATTTT.

Only a few counts were recorded for this clonotype. The chain has TRBV27 and TRBJ1-2, with D tentatively TRBD1 (5 bases). The CDR3 extends over 13 amino acids. Per the germline V gene, CDR1 is MNHEY and CDR2 is SMNVEV (reference sequence). V was clipped by 5 bases and J by 8 bases, with 15 bases between them. In nucleotides, the CDR3 is TGTGCCAGCAGTAGTCTCACGTGGGGGGGCTACACCTTC. Its protein is CASSSLTWGGYTF.

The chain is built from TRBV7-8 and TRBJ1-6; D remains unclear. The length of the CDR3 is 15 residues. V lost 1 base to trimming and J lost 10 bases, with 14 bases between them. Germline assignment: CDR1 SGHVS and CDR2 FQNEAQ. The CDR3: CASSLELRSGSPLHF. The DNA for the CDR3 is TGTGCCAGCAGCTTAGAACTTCGGTCGGGCTCACCCCTCCACTTT.

The rearrangement joins TRBV20-1 to TRBJ2-1; TRBD2 matches at 7 bases. There are 14 residues in the CDR3. The trim removed 5 bases at V and 9 bases at J, leaving 13 bases unmatched. Germline values: CDR1 DFQATT, CDR2 SNEGSKA (reference sequence). The CDR3 region is CSAPSLGTISEQFF. For the CDR3, the DNA is TGCAGTGCTCCTAGCCTAGGGACTATCAGTGAGCAGTTCTTC.

The chain is built from TRBV3-1 and TRBJ2-5; D call uncertain. The CDR3 sequence is 13 residues long. CDR1 and CDR2 from the germline V gene are LGHDT and YNNKEL (reference sequence). The V end lost 4 bases, the J end lost 2 bases, and 8 bases lay between the germline ends. The CDR3, as DNA: TGTGCCAGCAGCCCCGAGTGGCAAGAGACCCAGTACTTC. Translation gives CASSPEWQETQYF.